This entry lists 26 T cell receptor beta chains sequenced from one sample in a study of blood T cell repertoires in COVID-19. The repertoire was sequenced with immunoSEQ multiplex PCR; TCRdb's copy has only in-frame clones and lacks some. The data show some 320,000 clones, around 92% seen once. The sequenced material came from peripheral blood. These TCRs come from a woman aged 25 to 39 with COVID-19, enrolled during active disease.

J is TRBJ1-2 and V is TRBV7-9, with 8 bases matching TRBD1. Germline values: CDR1 SEHNR, CDR2 FQNEAQ (reference sequence). The J segment lost 5 bases and the V segment lost 9 bases, leaving 2 bases of the junction unmatched. This CDR3 has 11 residues. The CDR3 region has the DNA TGTGCCAGTAGGACAGGGTATGGCTACACCTTC. Encoded protein: CASRTGYGYTF.

The chain has TRBV5-1 and TRBJ1-5; no clear D gene. The CDR3 has 17 residues. The V end was cut by 0 bases, the J end by 0 bases, with 13 bases between. Germline-derived CDR1 and CDR2 are SGHRS and YFSETQ. As DNA, the CDR3 is TGCGCCAGCAGCTTGGCACCAAGCGGGAGTAGCAATCAGCCCCAGCATTTT. This encodes CASSLAPSGSSNQPQHF. The complete variable domain, with remaining parts taken from reference TRBV5-1 and TRBJ1-5, reads KAGVTQTPRYLIKTRGQQVTLSCSPISGHRSVSWYQQTPGQGLQFLFEYFSETQRNKGNFPGRFSGRQFSNSRSEMNVSTLELGDSALYLCASSLAPSGSSNQPQHFGDGTRLSIL.

This rearrangement joins TRBV10-3 to TRBJ1-3; D perhaps matches TRBD1 (5 bases). CDR1 and CDR2 (germline): ENHRY, SYGVKD. Trimming removed 3 bases at V and 5 bases at J, with 14 bases between. The CDR3 length is 15 residues. CDR3 in DNA: TGTGCCATCAGTGAACAGGAGACGACCCGAAACACCATATATTTT. It yields the protein CAISEQETTRNTIYF.

The V call is TRBV19, the J call TRBJ1-6; D ambiguous. CDR1 LNHDA and CDR2 SQIVND come from the germline V gene (reference sequence). V lost 5 bases to trimming and J lost 6 bases, with 11 bases between them. This CDR3 is 14 amino acids long. The CDR3 protein is CASSVRGTNSPLHF. The CDR3 nucleotides are TGTGCCAGTAGTGTCAGAGGTACTAATTCACCCCTCCACTTT.

The chain employs TRBV19 and TRBJ1-1; no reliable D call. Trimming pared 5 bases from V and 1 base from J, leaving 5 bases between. This CDR3 is 12 amino acids long. The germline CDR1 and CDR2 sequences are LNHDA and SQIVND (reference sequence). Here the CDR3 reads CASSPRNTEAFF. The CDR3 nucleotides are TGTGCCAGTAGTCCGAGGAACACTGAAGCTTTCTTT.

The table lists this clone with a few counts. The rearrangement joins TRBV23-1 to TRBJ1-5; 7 nucleotides agree with TRBD1. TRBV23-1 is given ORF status, its function remaining uncertain. This CDR3 contains 19 residues. In nucleotides, the CDR3 is TGCTCAGGCAAGGAGGGGGCTGTAGGTCTCCCACATAGCAATCAGCCCCAGCATTTT. Protein: CSGKEGAVGLPHSNQPQHF.

The chain has TRBV11-1 and TRBJ2-1, with 8 bases aligning to TRBD1. The CDR3 contains 15 residues. CDR1 is SGHAT, CDR2 FQDESV, per germline (reference sequence). The ends lost 5 bases at V and 4 bases at J; junction bases unmatched: 7. The CDR3 here is CASSARTGFYNEQFF. As DNA, the CDR3 is TGTGCCAGCAGCGCCCGGACAGGGTTTTACAATGAGCAGTTCTTC.

The chain carries TRBV3-1 (or the pseudogene TRBV3-2) and TRBJ2-7; D is perhaps TRBD2 (5 bases). Germline CDR1 reads LGHDT; CDR2 reads YNNKEL (reference sequence). Trimming left V 5 bases short and J 0 bases short, with 11 bases between. The length of the CDR3 is 14 residues. CDR3 protein: CASSSSTSSYEQYF. The CDR3 DNA reads TGTGCCAGCAGCTCCTCAACTAGCTCCTACGAGCAGTACTTC.

The chain joins TRBV5-1 to TRBJ2-5; D perhaps matches TRBD2 (6 bases). Trimming left V 1 base short and J 4 bases short, with 17 bases between. CDR3 length: 16 amino acids. Germline V lookup: CDR1 SGHRS, CDR2 YFSETQ. This CDR3 reads CASSLRVAGSPETQYF. The CDR3 coding sequence is TGCGCCAGCAGCTTGCGGGTTGCGGGGTCACCAGAGACCCAGTACTTC.

This chain uses TRBV20-1 with TRBJ2-6; D gene uncertain. The CDR3 length is 14 residues. V was shortened by 6 bases and J by 0 bases, with 9 bases between the two germline ends. The V gene's germline CDR1 is DFQATT and CDR2 SNEGSKA (reference sequence). CDR3 sequence reads: CSASYNSGANVLTF. CDR3 coding DNA: TGCAGTGCAAGTTATAACTCTGGGGCCAACGTCCTGACTTTC.

CDR3 in DNA: TGTGCCAGCGAGCAGGGTAGCACAGATACGCAGTATTTT. Translated: CASEQGSTDTQYF. The rearrangement links TRBV18 to TRBJ2-3; D is perhaps TRBD1 (5 bases). This CDR3 spans 13 amino acids. Germline assignment: CDR1 KGHSH and CDR2 LQKENI. V was cut by 8 bases and J by 0 bases, with 9 bases left in between.

As regards this clone: The sample contains more than one DNA sequence encoding this CDR3. This chain uses TRBV19 with TRBJ1-5; D remains unclear. From germline, CDR1 is LNHDA and CDR2 SQIVND (reference sequence). Trimming took 3 bases from V and 0 from J, leaving 6 bases between them. There are 14 residues in the CDR3. CDR3 bases: TGTGCCAGTAGTATTCGAGATAGCAATCAGCCCCAGCATTTT. Translating it yields CASSIRDSNQPQHF.

This clone was found once. The CDR3 coding sequence is TGCGCCAGCAGCTTGGCCTCGCCTAGCACTTTCCAAGAGACCCAGTACTTC. Translation gives CASSLASPSTFQETQYF. The chain employs TRBV5-1 and TRBJ2-5, with D tentatively TRBD2 (5 bases). Between the trimmed V and J ends, which lost 0 bases and 1 base, there was a span of 16 bases. The CDR3 totals 17 residues. Germline CDR1 reads SGHRS; CDR2 reads YFSETQ. The variable domain in full, completed from reference TRBV5-1 and TRBJ2-5, reads KAGVTQTPRYLIKTRGQQVTLSCSPISGHRSVSWYQQTPGQGLQFLFEYFSETQRNKGNFPGRFSGRQFSNSRSEMNVSTLELGDSALYLCASSLASPSTFQETQYFGPGTRLLVL.

This clone was picked up one time. The chain links TRBV7-9 to TRBJ1-2, with D uncertain. The CDR3 has 14 residues. Germline V gene data show CDR1 as SEHNR and CDR2 as FQNEAQ (reference sequence). V shed 3 bases and J shed 1 base, with 9 bases lying between them. The CDR3 DNA reads TGTGCCAGCAGCTTTGCTGAGGATAACTATGGCTACACCTTC. Protein sequence: CASSFAEDNYGYTF.

The chain couples TRBV7-6 to TRBJ2-4, with 11 bases identical to TRBD2. V trimming: 6 bases; J trimming: 4 bases; junction bases outside the gene matches: 5. The germline CDR1 and CDR2 sequences are SGHVS and FNYEAQ. The CDR3 loop spans 15 amino acids. CDR3 region: CASSLTSGGKNIQYF. CDR3 coding DNA: TGTGCCAGCAGTCTAACTAGCGGGGGAAAAAACATTCAGTACTTC.

This clone has at least ten counts. The chain links TRBV4-1 to TRBJ2-7; maybe TRBD2 (5 bases). V was pared by 3 bases and J by 5 bases, with 20 bases between. This CDR3 is built from 16 residues. Germline V gives CDR1 MGHRA, CDR2 YSYEKL. Written as DNA, the CDR3 is TGCGCCAGCAGCCACGTTCCGGGGAACCTCGGGAACGAGCAGTACTTC. It is translated as CASSHVPGNLGNEQYF.

The chain combines TRBV2 with TRBJ1-6; tentatively, D is TRBD1 (5 bases). With 2 bases removed from V and 2 bases from J, the gap between germline ends came to 13 bases. This CDR3 is built from 17 residues. In germline, CDR1 is SNHLY, CDR2 FYNNEI. CDR3 bases: TGTGCCAGCAGTGAACATGGAGGGGTCGCCTATAATTCACCCCTCCACTTT. It codes for CASSEHGGVAYNSPLHF.

The chain has TRBV19 and TRBJ2-1; D is possibly TRBD2 (5 bases). The germline V and J ends were trimmed by 6 bases and 0 bases, with 9 bases remaining between them. CDR1 LNHDA and CDR2 SQIVND come from the germline V gene (reference sequence). The CDR3 is made up of 14 amino acids. In nucleotides, the CDR3 is TGTGCCAGTAGGACTGGGAGCTCCTACAATGAGCAGTTCTTC. It codes for CASRTGSSYNEQFF.

The chain employs TRBV5-1 and TRBJ2-2; TRBD2 matches 13 bases. The CDR3 runs to 18 residues. With 1 base clipped from V and 5 bases from J, the junction kept 8 bases outside the gene matches. The germline CDR1 and CDR2 sequences are SGHRS and YFSETQ. The CDR3 coding sequence is TGCGCCAGCAGCTTGTCCGCCTCGACTAGCGGGGGGACCGGGGAGCTGTTTTTT. Its translation is CASSLSASTSGGTGELFF.

This clone has only one observation. This chain links TRBV19 with TRBJ1-2, with 10 bases matching TRBD1. This CDR3 spans 19 amino acids. V lost 5 bases to trimming and J lost 7 bases; unmatched junction nucleotides: 22. Germline CDR1 LNHDA, CDR2 SQIVND (reference sequence). The CDR3 reads CASSPKAPGQGMFLRGYTF. The CDR3, as DNA: TGTGCCAGTAGTCCGAAGGCACCGGGACAGGGGATGTTTTTGCGTGGCTACACCTTC.

V is TRBV28 and J is TRBJ2-3, with D hard to call. Germline loops: CDR1 MDHEN, CDR2 SYDVKM. V lost 5 bases to trimming and J lost 3 bases, with 15 bases between them. This CDR3 spans 15 amino acids. The DNA of the CDR3 is TGTGCCAGCAGTCCAAAGCCCCACAGTACAGATACGCAGTATTTT. Residues: CASSPKPHSTDTQYF. Looking up the rest from reference TRBV28 and TRBJ2-3 gives the full variable domain: DVKVTQSSRYLVKRTGEKVFLECVQDMDHENMFWYRQDPGLGLRLIYFSYDVKMKEKGDIPEGYSVSREKKERFSLILESASTNQTSMYLCASSPKPHSTDTQYFGPGTRLTVL.

This clone was detected once. The rearrangement uses TRBV25-1 and TRBJ2-3, with 9 bases that match TRBD1. Losses at the gene ends were 4 bases for V and 3 bases for J; bases not matched to a gene: 5. This CDR3 contains 15 residues. Germline assignment: CDR1 MGHDK and CDR2 SYGVNS. The CDR3 coding sequence is TGTGCCAGCAGTGCCCCGGACAGGGGAACAGATACGCAGTATTTT. It is translated as CASSAPDRGTDTQYF.

The chain combines TRBV5-1 with TRBJ1-1, with D perhaps TRBD1 (6 bases). CDR1 and CDR2 (germline): SGHRS, YFSETQ. The CDR3 consists of 14 residues. Trimming shortened V by 2 bases and J by 1 base, and 9 bases separated the two germline ends. CDR3 protein: CASSLPTGNTEAFF. The CDR3 DNA reads as TGCGCCAGCAGCTTACCGACAGGGAACACTGAAGCTTTCTTT.

The rearrangement joins TRBV19 to TRBJ2-5, with D perhaps TRBD1 (6 bases). This CDR3 is 14 amino acids long. Looked up from germline, CDR1 is LNHDA and CDR2 is SQIVND (reference sequence). Trimming took off 7 bases at V and 5 bases at J, with 17 bases between the two ends. The DNA for the CDR3 is TGTGCCAGTAAAAAGACAGGAGGCGGGGAGACCCAGTACTTC. It specifies CASKKTGGGETQYF.

V usage is TRBV4-1 and J usage is TRBJ1-1; TRBD1 matches at 8 bases. The germline V gene has CDR1 MGHRA and CDR2 YSYEKL. The CDR3 spans 16 residues. V was clipped by 3 bases and J by 4 bases; unmatched bases: 10. CDR3 loop: CASSQQGAGDSTEAFF. The CDR3 nucleotides are TGCGCCAGCAGCCAGCAGGGGGCGGGTGATAGCACTGAAGCTTTCTTT.

The rearrangement joins TRBV4-1 to TRBJ2-6, with 7 bases lining up with TRBD1. The V gene end was trimmed by 4 bases and the J gene end by 3 bases; junction bases not matched to a gene: 6. This CDR3 comprises 16 residues. Germline V gene lookup returns CDR1 MGHRA and CDR2 YSYEKL. The CDR3 loop is CASSLTGVGGANVLTF. The CDR3 nucleotides are TGCGCCAGCAGCCTCACAGGGGTGGGTGGGGCCAACGTCCTGACTTTC.